This entry describes one TCR beta chain. The protocol was immunoSEQ multiplex PCR, while the TCRdb copy is restricted to in-frame clones and leaves out a portion. The top ten clones hold 3.6% of a sample with 200,000 to 250,000 clones, roughly 84% of them seen once. These data are taken from a study of blood T cell repertoires in COVID-19. This CDR3 is built from 11 residues. J is TRBJ1-3 and V is TRBV12-3 or TRBV12-4, with D maybe TRBD1 (5 bases). The sequenced sample consisted of peripheral blood. The receptor was isolated from an elderly woman with acute or convalescent COVID-19. CDR3 in amino acids: CAGGSGNTIYF. The CDR3, as DNA: TGTGCGGGGGGCTCTGGAAACACCATATATTTT.